This is a list of T cell receptor beta chains from one sample in a study of beta chain features in type 1 diabetes. The assay was immunoSEQ multiplex PCR, and TCRdb's table has in-frame clones only and misses some. The sample contains about 270,000 clones, around 15% of which appear only once. Source material: naive CD4+ T cells from blood. Source of these receptors: a man under 40 with type 1 diabetes. The CDR3 runs from the conserved cysteine through the conserved F or W. A D gene is named only where the DNA matches it firmly. Clone size is stated in some rows and not others, as once, few, many or a class when expanded.

V gene	J gene	clone size	D gene	CDR3 protein	CDR3 DNA
TRBV15	TRBJ1-2	-	TRBD1	CATSRGQGIFAPNYGYTF	TGTGCCACCAGCAGGGGACAGGGGATCTTCGCCCCTAACTATGGCTACACCTTC
TRBV23-1	TRBJ2-2	-	-	CASSQYYRGGTGELFF	TGCGCCAGCAGTCAATATTACAGGGGAGGCACCGGGGAGCTGTTTTTT
TRBV28	TRBJ2-7	few	TRBD2	CASSLRTSGMNEQYF	TGTGCCAGCAGTCTCAGGACTAGCGGGATGAACGAGCAGTACTTC
TRBV9	TRBJ2-1	-	TRBD1	CASSVAGQGFNEQFF	TGTGCCAGCAGCGTAGCGGGACAGGGTTTCAATGAGCAGTTCTTC
TRBV7-3	TRBJ1-2	few	-	CASSTPGGSDGYTF	TGTGCCAGCAGCACCCCGGGGGGGTCGGATGGCTACACCTTC
TRBV2	TRBJ1-5	few	-	CASGLRSGGNQPQHF	TGTGCCAGCGGCCTTCGGAGCGGCGGCAATCAGCCCCAGCATTTT
TRBV30	TRBJ2-7	-	-	CAWSIRDNPSF	TGTGCCTGGAGTATAAGGGACAATCCCTCCTTC
TRBV11-2	TRBJ2-5	few	TRBD2	CASSSWTRAGETQYF	TGTGCCAGCAGCTCCTGGACCAGAGCGGGGGAGACCCAGTACTTC
TRBV30	TRBJ2-1	-	-	CAWKRGLYSDEQFF	TGTGCCTGGAAAAGGGGCCTTTACAGTGATGAGCAGTTCTTC
TRBV28	TRBJ2-1	-	-	CASSGENEQFF	TGTGCCAGCAGCGGGGAAAATGAGCAGTTCTTC
TRBV9	TRBJ2-1	-	-	CASSVSWTAWGEQFF	TGTGCCAGCAGCGTCAGCTGGACTGCCTGGGGTGAGCAGTTCTTC
TRBV19	TRBJ1-5	-	TRBD1	CASSMTGDSNQPQHF	TGTGCCAGTAGTATGACAGGGGATAGCAATCAGCCCCAGCATTTT
TRBV19	TRBJ2-1	-	TRBD2	CASSSGSGSYNEQFF	TGTGCCAGTAGTTCCGGTAGCGGGTCTTACAATGAGCAGTTCTTC
TRBV7-9	TRBJ2-7	once	-	CASSFGRESGEQYF	TGTGCCAGCAGCTTCGGCAGGGAATCGGGCGAGCAGTACTTC
TRBV30	TRBJ2-7	-	-	CAWSARYEQYF	TGTGCCTGGAGTGCCCGTTACGAGCAGTACTTC
TRBV6-5	TRBJ2-7	-	TRBD1	CASSRLGTGDEQYF	TGTGCCAGCAGTAGGCTCGGGACAGGGGACGAGCAGTACTTC
TRBV5-1	TRBJ2-3	few	TRBD2	CASSFPLAASTDTQYF	TGCGCCAGCAGCTTCCCACTAGCGGCGTCCACAGATACGCAGTATTTT
TRBV5-1	TRBJ1-1	-	-	CASSPQGGNTEAFF	TGCGCCAGCAGCCCACAGGGCGGAAACACTGAAGCTTTCTTT
TRBV30	TRBJ1-2	-	-	CAWTPGYPYGYTF	TGTGCCTGGACACCGGGTTACCCCTATGGCTACACCTTC
TRBV5-1	TRBJ2-7	-	TRBD1	CASSFTGVPSYEQYF	TGCGCCAGCAGCTTTACAGGGGTACCCTCCTACGAGCAGTACTTC
TRBV11-1	TRBJ2-1	-	TRBD1	CASSHRGREQFF	TGTGCCAGCAGTCACAGGGGTCGGGAGCAGTTCTTC
TRBV7-2	TRBJ2-3	-	TRBD2	CASSLAGGRVDTQYF	TGTGCCAGCAGCTTAGCCGGCGGGAGGGTAGATACGCAGTATTTT
TRBV18	TRBJ2-3	-	-	CASSPLYDRSTDTQYF	TGTGCCAGCTCACCACTATACGACAGGAGCACAGATACGCAGTATTTT
TRBV6-1	TRBJ2-7	-	-	CASSDQKRLVYEQYF	TGTGCCAGCAGTGATCAAAAGCGCTTGGTCTACGAGCAGTACTTC
TRBV2	TRBJ1-4	few	-	CASKGLAKEKLFF	TGTGCCAGTAAGGGGCTGGCGAAGGAAAAACTGTTTTTT
TRBV5-1	TRBJ2-1	few	TRBD2	CASSLSGAGSGYNEQFF	TGCGCCAGCAGCTTGAGCGGGGCCGGATCCGGGTACAATGAGCAGTTCTTC
TRBV11-2	TRBJ2-3	-	-	CASSLRPNTDTQYF	TGTGCCAGCAGCTTGCGCCCAAACACAGATACGCAGTATTTT
TRBV6-1	TRBJ1-5	-	-	CASSDRLGQPQHF	TGTGCCAGCTCCGACAGGCTTGGTCAGCCCCAGCATTTT
TRBV9	TRBJ2-3	few	TRBD2	CASGTSGRWGTDTQYF	TGTGCCAGCGGGACTAGCGGGAGGTGGGGCACAGATACGCAGTATTTT
TRBV5-4	TRBJ2-1	-	TRBD2	CASSPPLRTSGGYNEQFF	TGTGCCAGCAGCCCACCCTTACGGACTAGCGGGGGGTACAATGAGCAGTTCTTC
TRBV4-2	TRBJ2-1	-	-	CASSQVRLQGQYNEQFF	TGTGCCAGCAGCCAAGTGAGGCTGCAGGGCCAATACAATGAGCAGTTCTTC
TRBV5-1	TRBJ2-3	-	TRBD2	CASSLGLAQSTDTQYF	TGCGCCAGCAGCCTGGGACTAGCGCAGAGCACAGATACGCAGTATTTT
TRBV9	TRBJ1-4	-	-	CASSVGGGTNEKLFF	TGTGCCAGCAGCGTAGGGGGGGGAACTAATGAAAAACTGTTTTTT
TRBV4-2	TRBJ1-3	-	-	CASSQEWPGFSGNTIYF	TGTGCCAGCAGCCAAGAATGGCCAGGTTTCTCTGGAAACACCATATATTTT
TRBV27	TRBJ2-7	-	TRBD1	CASSSRDRSYEQYF	TGTGCCAGCAGTTCTCGGGACAGGTCGTACGAGCAGTACTTC
TRBV7-9	TRBJ2-7	-	-	CASSSQAGTYEQYF	TGTGCCAGCAGCTCACAGGCCGGAACCTACGAGCAGTACTTC
TRBV11-1	TRBJ2-7	-	-	CASSLGLFYEQYF	TGTGCCAGCAGCTTAGGACTTTTCTACGAGCAGTACTTC
TRBV15	TRBJ1-5	-	-	CATSRRDKDQPQHF	TGTGCCACCAGCAGGAGGGACAAGGACCAGCCCCAGCATTTT
TRBV28	TRBJ1-2	-	-	CASRDSNYGYTF	TGTGCCAGCAGGGACTCTAACTATGGCTACACCTTC
TRBV5-1	TRBJ2-5	few	TRBD1	CASSQGQVAETQYF	TGCGCCAGCAGCCAAGGACAGGTGGCAGAGACCCAGTACTTC
TRBV18	TRBJ1-4	-	-	CASSQGLAEKLFF	TGTGCCAGCTCACAAGGACTGGCCGAAAAACTGTTTTTT
TRBV5-6	TRBJ2-5	few	TRBD2	CASSPTRTGGFGETQYF	TGTGCCAGCAGCCCCACCAGGACGGGAGGATTCGGAGAGACCCAGTACTTC
TRBV29-1	TRBJ2-3	-	TRBD1	CSVRDRSSTDTQYF	TGCAGCGTCCGGGACAGGAGTAGCACAGATACGCAGTATTTT
TRBV18	TRBJ2-7	-	TRBD1	CASSPGGQGFYEQYF	TGTGCCAGCTCACCGGGCGGACAGGGGTTCTACGAGCAGTACTTC
TRBV7-3	TRBJ1-4	-	TRBD1	CASSLTGTGEEKLFF	TGTGCCAGCAGCTTAACCGGGACAGGGGAGGAAAAACTGTTTTTT
TRBV9	TRBJ2-7	-	TRBD1	CASSVEGTGRGEQYF	TGTGCCAGCAGCGTAGAGGGGACAGGCAGAGGGGAGCAGTACTTC
TRBV30	TRBJ1-4	few	-	CAWSDRYLRSRGNEKLFF	TGTGCCTGGAGTGACCGGTACCTCAGGAGTCGGGGTAATGAAAAACTGTTTTTT
TRBV20-1	TRBJ1-1	-	TRBD1	CSALDREAFF	TGCAGTGCACTGGACAGGGAAGCTTTCTTT
TRBV5-1	TRBJ2-6	few	-	CASSLGDTYSGANVLTF	TGCGCCAGCAGCTTAGGGGACACATACTCTGGGGCCAACGTCCTGACTTTC
TRBV30	TRBJ2-7	-	-	CAWSVQESTYEQYF	TGTGCCTGGAGTGTACAGGAATCCACCTACGAGCAGTACTTC
TRBV5-4	TRBJ1-4	few	TRBD1	CASSPGQGSEKLFF	TGTGCCAGCAGCCCGGGACAGGGAAGTGAAAAACTGTTTTTT
TRBV20-1	TRBJ1-5	few	-	CSARRDQPQHF	TGCAGTGCTAGGAGGGATCAGCCCCAGCATTTT
TRBV2	TRBJ2-3	-	-	CASSEHGAQYF	TGTGCCAGCAGTGAACACGGTGCGCAGTATTTT
TRBV9	TRBJ1-2	-	-	CASSSGRGFFVPDYGYTF	TGTGCCAGCAGCTCAGGGAGGGGCTTTTTTGTTCCGGACTATGGCTACACCTTC
TRBV18	TRBJ1-1	few	TRBD1	CASSPQTGANTEAFF	TGTGCCAGCTCACCACAGACAGGGGCGAACACTGAAGCTTTCTTT
TRBV7-2	TRBJ2-3	few	-	CASSTMVGTDTQYF	TGTGCCAGCAGCACAATGGTGGGCACAGATACGCAGTATTTT
TRBV28	TRBJ2-7	-	-	CASRSGTFAYEQYF	TGTGCCAGCAGGTCCGGGACTTTCGCCTACGAGCAGTACTTC
TRBV5-6	TRBJ2-6	-	-	CASTIRGHGANVLTF	TGTGCCAGCACGATCAGGGGACATGGGGCCAACGTCCTGACTTTC